This T cell receptor beta chain was sequenced during a study of OX40 agonist ivuxolimab in advanced cancers. Background on the study: Patients with hepatocellular carcinoma, melanoma, renal cell or head and neck cancer made up the dose-escalation patients. Broader study findings: Relative to CD4+ cells, CD8+ T cells on average had more expanded clones. Both blood CD4+ and CD8+ T cells showed clonal growth by week 6 at 0.1 to 3.0 mg/kg.

About this clone: The antigen is not known.

Unmatched junction bases numbered 5, after V lost 5 bases and J lost 4 bases. The CDR3 covers 14 residues. Germline V gives CDR1 SGHTA, CDR2 FQGNSA. Method: immunoSEQ multiplex PCR; TCRdb's copy keeps in-frame clones and lacks some. The data show over 75,000 clones, roughly 92% seen once. The chain is built from TRBV7-2 and TRBJ2-1; 7 bases fit TRBD1. The source material was CD4+ or CD8+ T cells sorted from blood, sampled in a trial of the OX40 agonist ivuxolimab. The TCR sequence derives from an adult with an advanced solid tumor such as melanoma, head and neck, liver or kidney cancer. CDR3 in DNA: TGTGCCAGCAGCGTAGACAGGGTTTACAATGAGCAGTTCTTC. Translating gives CASSVDRVYNEQFF.